This T cell receptor (beta chain) was documented in a study of cytomegalovirus exposure and HLA in healthy donors. Broader study findings: The listing of some 170 TCR beta chains classed them as cytomegalovirus-associated.

No CMV serostatus was recorded for this donor. This PCR relied on a set of 60 Vbeta primers and 13 Jbeta primers. Generated by immunoSEQ multiplex PCR, the TCRdb table keeps only in-frame clones and is missing some. The data contain about 140,000 clones, 73% of them singletons. The CDR3 is made up of 16 amino acids. Germline values: CDR1 SGDLS, CDR2 YYNGEE. The V end lost 1 base, the J end lost 2 bases, and 12 bases lay between the germline ends. On this clone: The antigen is unknown.

The source is a human donor in good health. The chain carries TRBV9 and TRBJ2-2, with D possibly TRBD2 on 6 matching bases. Sequenced material: PBMCs. CDR3 region: CASSVLGGVNTGELFF. The CDR3 nucleotides are TGTGCCAGCAGCGTATTGGGCGGGGTAAACACCGGGGAGCTGTTTTTT.